The rows below give T cell receptor beta chains drawn from one sample of a study of cytomegalovirus exposure and HLA in healthy donors. Libraries were prepared by immunoSEQ multiplex PCR; TCRdb keeps only in-frame clonotypes and omits some of them. The sample shows fewer than 200,000 clones, approximately 82% of them seen only once. Sequencing was performed on PBMCs. The origin of the receptors is a woman aged 25 to 39 in good health and CMV-seronegative. Both conserved end residues are part of each CDR3. D genes are given only for firm matches. Expanded clones get a size class; other rows say once, few or many, or leave the size out.

abundance | j_gene | v_gene | d_gene | CDR3nt | CDR3aa
once | TRBJ2-7 | TRBV27 | TRBD2 | TGTGCCAGCAGTAGGACTAGCGGGACATCCTACGAGCAGTACTTC | CASSRTSGTSYEQYF
. | TRBJ2-7 | TRBV11-2 | TRBD2 | TGTGCCAGCAGCTTCTCTAGCGGGGGAGACGAGCAGTACTTC | CASSFSSGGDEQYF
. | TRBJ2-1 | TRBV11-3 | . | TGTGCCAGCAGCCATGGAGCGGGTGATAATGAGCAGTTCTTC | CASSHGAGDNEQFF
once | TRBJ2-7 | TRBV10-3 | . | TGTGCCCACCGGGCGGCGGGGAGCTACGAGCAGTACTTC | CAHRAAGSYEQYF
. | TRBJ2-1 | TRBV18 | TRBD2 | TGTGCCAGCTCACAAATTAGGACTAGCGGGAGTGTGACGATTCATGAGCAGTTCTTC | CASSQIRTSGSVTIHEQFF
. | TRBJ1-5 | TRBV19 | . | TGTGCCAGTAGTATTCCGTCAGTGGGCAATCAGCCCCAGCATTTT | CASSIPSVGNQPQHF
. | TRBJ1-1 | TRBV7-9 | TRBD1 | TGTTCCAGCAGCTCTCAAGTGGGGACAGGGGCGATGAACACTGAAGCTTTCTTT | CSSSSQVGTGAMNTEAFF
few | TRBJ2-7 | TRBV11-2 | TRBD1 | TGTGCCAGCAGTTATACAGGGGGTCTCGACGAGCAGTACTTC | CASSYTGGLDEQYF
. | TRBJ1-4 | TRBV14 | . | TGTGCCAGCAGCCACCAGACGGGAACTAATGAAAAACTGTTTTTT | CASSHQTGTNEKLFF
. | TRBJ2-7 | TRBV7-2 | . | TGTGCCAGCAGCTTAGACCAGGGCTCCTACGAGCAGTACTTC | CASSLDQGSYEQYF
. | TRBJ1-4 | TRBV28 | . | TGTGCCAGCACCGACCCAGGCGGGAATGAAAAACTGTTTTTT | CASTDPGGNEKLFF
. | TRBJ2-3 | TRBV27 | TRBD2 | TGTGCCAGCAGTTTTATGCGGGAGGGCCTTGGAGATACGCAGTATTTT | CASSFMREGLGDTQYF
. | TRBJ2-7 | TRBV4-3 | TRBD2 | TGCGCCAGCAGCCAAAGCGGGAGGGGTCCCTACGAGCAGTACTTC | CASSQSGRGPYEQYF
once | TRBJ2-2 | TRBV9 | . | TGTGCCAGCAGCTTTTCTGCGGGCGGCAGGGGGGAGCTGTTTTTT | CASSFSAGGRGELFF
. | TRBJ2-1 | TRBV7-9 | . | TGTTCCAGCAGCTTAACCACTAGATACAATGAGCAGTTCTTC | CSSSLTTRYNEQFF
. | TRBJ1-6 | TRBV6-1 | . | TGTGCCAGCAGTGAACTAGGGGATAATTCACCCCTCCACTTT | CASSELGDNSPLHF
. | TRBJ1-4 | TRBV7-6 | TRBD1 | TGTGCCAGCAGCCCACCGACAGGGGATATGGAACTGTTTTTT | CASSPPTGDMELFF
few | TRBJ2-7 | TRBV7-6 | . | TGTGCCAGCAGCTTAGCGGCAGGGCCCAACGAGCAGTACTTC | CASSLAAGPNEQYF
. | TRBJ2-2 | TRBV19 | . | TGTGCCAGTAGTATTTTGGGGACAGGGGAGCTGTTTTTT | CASSILGTGELFF
once | TRBJ2-7 | TRBV11-1 | . | TGTGCCAGCAGCTTAGGATCAGACTCATACGAGCAGTACTTC | CASSLGSDSYEQYF
few | TRBJ1-2 | TRBV15 | . | TGTGCCACCAGCAGTCATCAGAGGAACTATGGCTACACCTTC | CATSSHQRNYGYTF
few | TRBJ1-1 | TRBV5-4 | . | TGTGCCAGCAGCTTAGGAGTTGGGAACACTGAAGCTTTCTTT | CASSLGVGNTEAFF
. | TRBJ2-2 | TRBV27 | TRBD1 | TGTGCCAGCAGACAGGGGCTTTCGAACACCGGGGAGCTGTTTTTT | CASRQGLSNTGELFF
. | TRBJ2-7 | TRBV27 | TRBD2 | TGTGCCAGCAGTACCTCTTACGGGAGGGCCGGTTACGAGCAGTACTTC | CASSTSYGRAGYEQYF
once | TRBJ1-4 | TRBV5-6 | . | TGTGCCAGCAGCTTGTTGGGAGGAACTAATGAAAAACTGTTTTTT | CASSLLGGTNEKLFF
. | TRBJ2-7 | TRBV7-9 | . | TGTGCCAGCAGCTTAGCGCGGGGATCAAGGACTCCCTTCTCCTACGAGCAGTACTTC | CASSLARGSRTPFSYEQYF
once | TRBJ2-6 | TRBV4-3 | . | TGCGCCAGCAGCCAGCCAGGGTTCTCTGGGGCCAACGGCCTGACTTTC | CASSQPGFSGANGLTF
once | TRBJ2-7 | TRBV5-1 | . | TGCGCCAGCACGCCCGCAGGTGGGAGTGGTGGACGCGCGGGTGAGCAGTACTTC | CASTPAGGSGGRAGEQYF
. | TRBJ1-1 | TRBV18 | . | TGTGCCAGCTCACCAATACAGGGAGGGACTGAAGCTTTCTTT | CASSPIQGGTEAFF
. | TRBJ2-4 | TRBV25-1 | TRBD1 | TGTGCCAGCAGGCGCGACAGGGTAGAAAACATTCAGTACTTC | CASRRDRVENIQYF
. | TRBJ1-5 | TRBV28 | . | TGTGCCAGCAGTGTAGGGGGGGAGAGACAGCCCCAGCATTTT | CASSVGGERQPQHF
few | TRBJ1-5 | TRBV2 | . | TGTGCCAGCAGTCAACAGGATAGCAATCAGCCCCAGCATTTT | CASSQQDSNQPQHF
. | TRBJ2-2 | TRBV6-4 | TRBD1 | TGTGCCAGCAGAAGACAGGGTCCGGGTGCCGGGGAGCTGTTTTTT | CASRRQGPGAGELFF
. | TRBJ1-2 | TRBV28 | . | TGTGCCAGCAGCCGACAACTCTTCTATGGCTACACCTTC | CASSRQLFYGYTF
. | TRBJ2-5 | TRBV7-9 | TRBD1 | TGTGCCAGCAGGTCTGGACAGGGAGAGACCCAGTACTTC | CASRSGQGETQYF
. | TRBJ2-6 | TRBV7-2 | . | TGTGCCAGCAACTGGGCCCTGTCTGGGGCCAACGTCCTGACTTTC | CASNWALSGANVLTF
few | TRBJ1-3 | TRBV2 | TRBD1 | TGTGCCAGAGCAAATTTTACAGGGGAGGACACCATATATTTT | CARANFTGEDTIYF
. | TRBJ1-4 | TRBV4-1 | . | TGCGCCAGCAGCCAAGACGATAGGGGTGTCAATGAAAAACTGTTTTTT | CASSQDDRGVNEKLFF
few | TRBJ2-5 | TRBV29-1 | . | TGCAGCGTTGCGCTCAGACTCCAAGAGACCCAGTACTTC | CSVALRLQETQYF
once | TRBJ2-3 | TRBV19 | TRBD1 | TGTGCCAGTAGTTTCTCCTCGGGACAGGGGGCTTTAGATACGCAGTATTTT | CASSFSSGQGALDTQYF
. | TRBJ1-3 | TRBV25-1 | . | TGTGCCAGCAGTGGCATAGGAAAGCGAGGTGGAAACACCATATATTTT | CASSGIGKRGGNTIYF
. | TRBJ2-3 | TRBV13 | . | TGTGCCAGCAGCCGCAGTTGGTTCTCAGATACGCAGTATTTT | CASSRSWFSDTQYF
few | TRBJ2-7 | TRBV6-1 | TRBD2 | TGTGCCAGCACCCCCGTGGGACTAGCCTCCTACGAGCAGTACTTC | CASTPVGLASYEQYF
. | TRBJ2-7 | TRBV7-9 | . | TGTGCCAGCAGCTTAGCAGGGGCGTCGGGCGAGCAGTACTTC | CASSLAGASGEQYF
. | TRBJ2-7 | TRBV29-1 | . | TGCAGCGTTGCTACGGCCTACGAGCAGTACTTC | CSVATAYEQYF
. | TRBJ2-1 | TRBV9 | . | TGTGCCAGCAGCGTAGGTGCAGACAATGAGCAGTTCTTC | CASSVGADNEQFF
. | TRBJ1-1 | TRBV2 | TRBD1 | TGTGCCAGCAGTGAAGAAGGGACAGGGAAAGCTTTCTTT | CASSEEGTGKAFF
. | TRBJ2-7 | TRBV7-6 | . | TGTGCCAGCAGCCGTGACGGAGCGGTCTCCTACGAGCAGTACTTC | CASSRDGAVSYEQYF
. | TRBJ1-2 | TRBV28 | TRBD1 | TGTGCCAGCAGCCCTTATGCCGTGGGACAGGGCTATGGCTACACCTTC | CASSPYAVGQGYGYTF
. | TRBJ1-3 | TRBV6-1 | . | TGTGCCAGCACTCAACAGGGCTCTGGAAACACCATATATTTT | CASTQQGSGNTIYF
few | TRBJ2-7 | TRBV27 | . | TGTGCCAGCAGTTATCGGAGCGGGTTTCTCGAGCAGTACTTC | CASSYRSGFLEQYF
. | TRBJ2-7 | TRBV4-3 | TRBD2 | TGCGCCAGCAGCCAAGATAGGACGCGGGGGGGCTCCGAGCAGTACTTC | CASSQDRTRGGSEQYF